This section outlines one TCR beta chain sequence together with its context. Antigen specificity is unknown. This sample stems from a study of CXCR3-negative and CXCR3-positive naive CD8 T cells. The TRB cDNA libraries were prepared by 5' RACE with UMI labels. TCRdb reanalyzed the 5' RACE reads, giving one entry per CDR3 protein sequence and no DNA. The sample table sets out 150,000 or so distinct CDR3 sequences. The CDR3 has 16 amino acids. Germline CDR1 reads SGDLS; CDR2 reads YYNGEE. Whole-study findings and limits: CXCR3-positive naive cells carried more hydrophobic TRB CDR3s than CXCR3-negative ones. Naive subsets were similarly diverse, while memory CD8+ repertoires were much less diverse. Memory, not naive, CXCR3-negative and CXCR3-positive cells differed in TRBV-TRBJ usage.

This chain joins TRBV9 and TRBJ2-1; TCRdb gives TRBD1 as the D gene, but with no DNA this cannot be confirmed. The sequencing input was naive CXCR3+ CD8+ T cells from blood. Noted subset: CD45RO-CCR7+CD27+CD95- naive CD8+ T cells expressing CXCR3 (TNR3+). The clonotype originates from a human donor in good health. Some clones in this sample may be carry-over from other donors' samples. The CDR3 loop is CASSPDQGNAYNEQFF.